A selection of T cell receptor beta chains follows, all from one sample in a study of blood T cells in healthy people across ages. One entry per CDR3 protein results from TCRdb running MiXCR on the 5' RACE reads. Counted here are about 1,000,000 distinct CDR3 sequences, more than 40% occurring once; the ten biggest clones make up under 20%. Specimen: blood. These receptors were obtained from a woman aged 55-70 years in good health. The CDR3 runs from the conserved cysteine through the conserved F or W. A D gene is named only where the DNA matches it firmly. The size entry is marked missing in some rows and otherwise reads once, few, many or a size class.

d_gene,j_gene,v_gene,abundance,CDR3aa,CDR3nt
NA,TRBJ2-7,TRBV27,few,CASRKGQNSYEQYF,TGTGCCAGCAGAAAAGGACAGAACTCCTACGAGCAGTACTTC
TRBD1,TRBJ1-6,TRBV27,NA,CASQNRGTYNSPLHF,TGTGCCAGCCAAAACAGGGGAACCTATAATTCACCCCTCCACTTT
NA,TRBJ2-7,TRBV12-3/TRBV12-4,NA,CASILGLRDEQYF,TGTGCCAGCATTTTAGGACTTCGGGACGAGCAGTACTTC
TRBD2,TRBJ2-7,TRBV25-1,NA,CASSHLAVSSYEQYF,TGTGCCAGCAGTCATCTAGCGGTGAGCTCCTACGAGCAGTACTTC
TRBD2,TRBJ2-7,TRBV5-1,NA,CASSLGASGTHEQYF,TGCGCCAGCAGCTTAGGGGCTAGCGGGACCCACGAGCAGTACTTC
NA,TRBJ2-1,TRBV24-1,NA,CATSDLTRQGEQFF,TGTGCCACCAGTGATTTGACTAGGCAAGGAGAGCAGTTCTTC
NA,TRBJ2-2,TRBV29-1,NA,CSAPGTGYPNTGELFF,TGCAGCGCCCCAGGAACAGGGTACCCGAACACCGGGGAGCTGTTTTTT
NA,TRBJ2-4,TRBV25-1,NA,CASSRGTPYERYF,TGTGCCAGCAGCCGGGGGACACCCTACGAGCGGTACTTC
NA,TRBJ2-6,TRBV29-1,NA,CSTLGGADSGANVLTF,TGCAGCACCTTGGGGGGAGCTGACTCTGGGGCCAACGTCCTGACTTTC
NA,TRBJ1-4,TRBV7-9,NA,CASSRPLVEKLFF,TGTGCCAGCAGCCGGCCTCTTGTCGAAAAACTGTTTTTT
NA,TRBJ1-6,TRBV4-1,NA,CASSQEDSYNSPLHF,TGCGCCAGCAGCCAAGAGGACAGCTATAATTCACCCCTCCACTTT
TRBD2,TRBJ2-7,TRBV6-5,NA,CASSYSAGASYEQYF,TGTGCCAGCAGTTACTCAGCGGGAGCCTCCTACGAGCAGTACTTC
NA,TRBJ1-4,TRBV5-8,few,CASSIETGANEKLFF,TGTGCCAGCAGCATCGAGACAGGCGCTAATGAAAAACTGTTTTTT
NA,TRBJ2-3,TRBV3-1,few,CASSQDSRQVRTDTQYF,TGTGCCAGCAGCCAAGATAGCCGACAGGTCCGCACAGATACGCAGTATTTT
TRBD2,TRBJ2-1,TRBV20-1,few,CSARGSGLAGDDPLDEQFF,TGCAGTGCTAGAGGATCGGGACTAGCGGGCGATGACCCCTTAGATGAGCAGTTCTTC
NA,TRBJ2-7,TRBV29-1,NA,CSVGNRWDNEQYF,TGCAGCGTTGGAAACAGGTGGGACAATGAGCAGTACTTC
TRBD2,TRBJ2-7,TRBV29-1,many,CSGRTSGSYEQYF,TGCAGCGGCCGGACTAGCGGGAGCTACGAGCAGTACTTC
NA,TRBJ2-4,TRBV12-3/TRBV12-4,NA,CASSTGLLSQYF,TGTGCCAGCAGTACCGGACTTTTATCGCAGTACTTC
NA,TRBJ1-2,TRBV6-5,few,CASSYSLTRGANYGYTF,TGTGCCAGCAGTTACTCATTAACACGGGGGGCGAACTATGGCTACACCTTC
NA,TRBJ2-5,TRBV6-1,few,CASSEVETQETQYF,TGTGCCAGCAGTGAAGTCGAGACCCAAGAGACCCAGTACTTC
NA,TRBJ2-3,TRBV9,few,CASSVGDFDLTDTQYF,TGTGCCAGCAGCGTAGGTGACTTCGACCTCACAGATACGCAGTATTTT